Below, 27 T cell receptor beta chains from the same sample are listed, as sequenced in a study of shared clonotypes between healthy human individuals. Sequenced by immunoSEQ multiplex PCR; TCRdb stores in-frame clones only, minus some. This sample has approximately 2,000,000 clones, with around 90% found just once. The sample comprised naive CD4+ T cells from PBMCs. Subset denoted: CD45RA+ positively selected. Receptor source: a man between 18 and 35 years old in good health. Some clones in this sample may be carry-over from other donors' samples.

This clone occurred once. The chain recombines TRBV7-9 with TRBJ2-3; no clear D. The germline gives CDR1 SEHNR, CDR2 FQNEAQ (reference sequence). The V and J ends lost 5 bases and 6 bases respectively, with 9 bases between them. This CDR3 contains 12 residues. The CDR3 is CASSLDQDTQYF. In DNA, the CDR3 is TGTGCCAGCAGCCTAGACCAGGATACGCAGTATTTT.

This clone was detected only once. This sequence joins TRBV12-5 and TRBJ2-3; D is unresolved. Trimming cost V 4 bases and J 8 bases, with 7 bases left between them. Germline V CDR1 and CDR2: LGHNT, FRNRAP. The CDR3 runs 11 residues. CDR3 sequence: CASGSSFTQYF. CDR3 DNA: TGTGCTAGTGGTTCCAGTTTTACGCAGTATTTT.

The chain recombines TRBV6-6 with TRBJ2-1; D could derive from TRBD1 or TRBD2 (5 bases each). The CDR3 runs to 14 residues. Trimming pared 2 bases from V and 7 bases from J, leaving 12 bases between. The germline gives CDR1 MNHNY, CDR2 SVGAGI (reference sequence). CDR3 in amino acids: CASSYRDPTNEQFF. The CDR3 nucleotides read TGTGCCAGCAGTTACCGGGACCCTACAAATGAGCAGTTCTTC.

The CDR3 spells CASSQPTSGNYEQYF. In DNA, the CDR3 is TGTGCCAGCAGTCAACCGACTAGCGGAAACTACGAGCAGTACTTC. The J gene is TRBJ2-7, the V gene TRBV28; TRBD2 aligns across 9 bases. This CDR3 contains 15 residues. Germline trimming cut 5 bases from V and 3 bases from J; bases unmatched to any gene: 8. Germline CDR1 MDHEN, CDR2 SYDVKM.

The J gene is TRBJ2-7, the V gene TRBV7-9; 7 nucleotides agree with TRBD2. Germline trimming cut 0 bases from V and 5 bases from J; bases unmatched to any gene: 10. The CDR3 has 16 amino acids. The germline CDR1 and CDR2 sequences are SEHNR and FQNEAQ (reference sequence). This CDR3 reads CASSLAEPWGGDEQYF. CDR3 nucleotides: TGTGCCAGCAGCTTAGCGGAACCGTGGGGGGGTGACGAGCAGTACTTC.

This clone appeared once. The chain joins TRBV29-1 to TRBJ2-1; the D call may be TRBD1 or TRBD2 (5 bases each). Germline loops: CDR1 SQVTM, CDR2 ANQGSEA. This CDR3 region has 16 residues. CDR3 residues: CGGRRFSVSSYNEQFF. The CDR3 DNA is TGCGGGGGTCGGCGGTTCTCCGTGAGCTCCTACAATGAGCAGTTCTTC.

The chain joins TRBV13 to TRBJ2-5; 10 bases are shared with TRBD1. The V segment lost 1 base and the J segment 5 bases; nucleotides outside the gene matches: 7. This CDR3 has 16 residues. The germline CDR1 and CDR2 sequences are PRHDT and FYEKMQ (reference sequence). CDR3 amino acids: CASSLVTGGLGETQYF. The CDR3 nucleotides are TGTGCCAGCAGCTTAGTGACAGGGGGCCTGGGTGAGACCCAGTACTTC.

Notes on this clone: Additional DNA sequences in this sample encode the identical CDR3. The V and J genes are TRBV28 and TRBJ2-1; D remains ambiguous. Germline CDR1 MDHEN, CDR2 SYDVKM. V was trimmed by 6 bases and J by 0 bases, leaving 3 bases between them. The CDR3 extends over 12 amino acids. The CDR3, as DNA: TGTGCCAGCAGGAGCTCCTACAATGAGCAGTTCTTC. Translation gives CASRSSYNEQFF.

The genes are TRBV5-5 and TRBJ1-4; the match to TRBD1 covers 7 bases. This CDR3 spans 18 amino acids. The germline CDR1 and CDR2 sequences are SGHKS and YYEKEE (reference sequence). Trimming removed 0 bases from V and 4 bases from J; junction bases left unmatched: 12. The CDR3 spells CASSLERGRSPNNEKLFF. In DNA, the CDR3 is TGTGCCAGCAGCTTGGAGAGGGGGCGGTCCCCTAATAATGAAAAACTGTTTTTT.

As regards this clone: This same CDR3 is encoded by further DNA sequences in the sample. This chain links TRBV7-3 with TRBJ1-1; possibly TRBD1 for D (6 bases). V was pared by 5 bases and J by 1 base, with 8 bases between. The germline V gene encodes CDR1 SGHTA and CDR2 FQGTGA. The CDR3 is 13 residues long. This CDR3 reads CASSAQGNTEAFF. The DNA of the CDR3 is TGTGCCAGCAGCGCACAGGGGAACACTGAAGCTTTCTTT.

The rearrangement joins TRBV7-6 to TRBJ2-1; a weak D match, TRBD2 (6 bases). Germline-derived CDR1 and CDR2 are SGHVS and FNYEAQ. The V and J ends lost 7 bases and 9 bases respectively, with 22 bases between them. This CDR3 spans 15 amino acids. CDR3 DNA: TGTGCCAGCACACGAGTCGCGGGAAGGGTCGGTGAGCAGTTCTTC. Protein: CASTRVAGRVGEQFF.

The chain uses TRBV18 and TRBJ2-4, with TRBD1 as a possible D gene (5 bases). CDR3 size: 18 residues. V lost 3 bases and J lost 0, with 18 bases in between. From germline, CDR1 is KGHSH and CDR2 LQKENI. CDR3 amino acids: CASSPPGGALKAKNIQYF. The DNA of the CDR3 is TGTGCCAGCTCACCTCCAGGTGGGGCTTTGAAAGCCAAAAACATTCAGTACTTC.

The chain's CDR3 is CASSQTTDMNTEAFF. DNA for the CDR3: TGTGCCAGCAGCCAAACGACAGATATGAACACTGAAGCTTTCTTT. V usage is TRBV4-2 and J usage is TRBJ1-1; possible D gene TRBD1, 5 bases. V was pared by 2 bases and J by 0 bases, with 10 bases between. Germline CDR1 is LGHNA and CDR2 is YNFKEQ. This CDR3 has 15 residues.

The chain combines TRBV5-6 with TRBJ2-6, with no clear D. This CDR3 has 15 amino acids. V was cut by 0 bases and J by 2 bases, with 6 bases left in between. The germline CDR1 and CDR2 sequences are SGHDT and YYEEEE. The CDR3 loop reads CASSLGQAGANVLTF. Here the CDR3 DNA reads TGTGCCAGCAGCTTGGGACAAGCTGGGGCCAACGTCCTGACTTTC.

This chain uses TRBV7-2 with TRBJ2-4, with 11 bases aligning to TRBD2. Germline V gene data show CDR1 as SGHTA and CDR2 as FQGNSA. CDR3 length: 17 residues. Germline trimming cut 1 base from V and 5 bases from J; bases unmatched to any gene: 7. The CDR3, as DNA: TGTGCCAGCAGCTTAGGGCTAGCGGGAGGTGGCCAAAACATTCAGTACTTC. It specifies CASSLGLAGGGQNIQYF.

J is TRBJ1-5 and V is TRBV19; perhaps TRBD1 as D (5 bases). Germline V gene data show CDR1 as LNHDA and CDR2 as SQIVND (reference sequence). CDR3 length: 16 amino acids. Trimming took off 1 base at V and 3 bases at J, with 13 bases between the two ends. For the CDR3, the DNA is TGTGCCAGTAGTATAGTGAGGGGAAACCCCAATCAGCCCCAGCATTTT. Translated, it gives CASSIVRGNPNQPQHF. Full variable domain (outside the CDR3, taken from reference TRBV19 and TRBJ1-5): DGGITQSPKYLFRKEGQNVTLSCEQNLNHDAMYWYRQDPGQGLRLIYYSQIVNDFQKGDIAEGYSVSREKKESFPLTVTSAQKNPTAFYLCASSIVRGNPNQPQHFGDGTRLSIL.

The CDR3 is CASTQGYGETQYF. CDR3 in DNA: TGTGCCAGCACCCAGGGGTACGGAGAGACCCAGTACTTC. The rearrangement uses TRBV7-7 and TRBJ2-5; the D gene is possibly TRBD1 (6 bases). The CDR3 covers 13 residues. The germline V and J ends were trimmed by 7 bases and 4 bases, with 13 bases remaining between them. CDR1 is SSHAT and CDR2 is FNYEAQ in the germline V gene (reference sequence).

The J gene is TRBJ1-1, the V gene TRBV15; no reliable D call. The CDR3 is 12 amino acids. Trimming stripped 4 bases from V and 5 bases from J, with 8 bases between. Germline CDR1 and CDR2: LNHNV and YYDKDF (reference sequence). CDR3 in DNA: TGTGCCACCAGCAAGAGAGGAACTGAAGCTTTCTTT. Translating it yields CATSKRGTEAFF.

The chain links TRBV6-1 to TRBJ1-5; 12 bases are shared with TRBD1. The CDR3 has 18 residues. The germline V gene has CDR1 MNHNS and CDR2 SASEGT. The trim removed 4 bases at V and 4 bases at J, leaving 11 bases unmatched. This chain's CDR3 is CASSAGTGGRLMNQPQHF. Written as DNA, the CDR3 is TGTGCCAGCAGTGCAGGGACAGGGGGCCGCCTCATGAATCAGCCCCAGCATTTT.

The chain uses TRBV5-4 and TRBJ2-3; 7 bases map to TRBD2. CDR3 length: 14 residues. The junction had 7 bases not matched to a gene; V was cut back by 3 bases and J by 6 bases. Germline lookup yields CDR1 SGHNT and CDR2 YYREEE (reference sequence). The CDR3 sequence: CASSSAGVVDTQYF. Here the CDR3 DNA reads TGTGCCAGCAGCTCCGCGGGGGTGGTGGATACGCAGTATTTT.

This chain uses TRBV5-1 with TRBJ2-5, with D perhaps matching TRBD1 or TRBD2 (5 bases each). Trimming stripped 0 bases from V and 0 bases from J, with 12 bases between. The germline CDR1 and CDR2 sequences are SGHRS and YFSETQ. This CDR3 spans 16 amino acids. CDR3 residues: CASSLAGDRYQETQYF. As DNA, the CDR3 is TGCGCCAGCAGCTTGGCCGGGGACCGATACCAAGAGACCCAGTACTTC.

The chain carries TRBV27 and TRBJ1-2; 10 nucleotides align to TRBD1. The CDR3 loop spans 16 amino acids. V lost 4 bases to trimming and J lost 2 bases; unmatched junction nucleotides: 7. Germline assignment: CDR1 MNHEY and CDR2 SMNVEV (reference sequence). The CDR3 sequence: CASSSHGQGGNYGYTF. The CDR3 nucleotides read TGTGCCAGCAGTTCTCACGGACAGGGGGGAAACTATGGCTACACCTTC.

The gene calls are TRBV28 and TRBJ1-1, with D possibly TRBD1 on 5 matching bases. V lost 3 bases and J lost 1, with 15 bases in between. The germline gives CDR1 MDHEN, CDR2 SYDVKM. The CDR3 length is 16 residues. The CDR3 sequence is CASSFWGTPKNTEAFF. Here the CDR3 DNA reads TGTGCCAGCAGTTTCTGGGGGACTCCGAAGAACACTGAAGCTTTCTTT.

This chain connects TRBV5-6 to TRBJ2-4, with D maybe TRBD2 (6 bases). The length of the CDR3 is 16 residues. V gave up 2 bases and J gave up 1 base, with 13 bases separating them. The V gene's germline CDR1 is SGHDT and CDR2 YYEEEE. Written as DNA, the CDR3 is TGTGCCAGCAGCTTTAACGGGAGAGGGGCCAAAAACATTCAGTACTTC. Translated, it gives CASSFNGRGAKNIQYF. The full variable domain, completed using reference TRBV5-6 and TRBJ2-4, is DAGVTQSPTHLIKTRGQQVTLRCSPKSGHDTVSWYQQALGQGPQFIFQYYEEEERQRGNFPDRFSGHQFPNYSSELNVNALLLGDSALYLCASSFNGRGAKNIQYFGAGTRLSVL.

This clone was counted only a few times. The chain joins TRBV5-4 to TRBJ2-1; 8 nucleotides match TRBD2. The CDR3 contains 12 residues. Trimming took 4 bases from V and 9 from J; bases not matched to a gene: 3. Germline-derived CDR1 and CDR2 are SGHNT and YYREEE (reference sequence). CDR3 amino acids: CASSRGGAEQFF. CDR3 in DNA: TGTGCCAGCAGCCGGGGGGGGGCTGAGCAGTTCTTC.

The chain links TRBV5-4 to TRBJ2-1; no clear D. The CDR3 contains 14 residues. V gave up 5 bases and J gave up 8 bases, with 17 bases separating them. The germline gives CDR1 SGHNT, CDR2 YYREEE (reference sequence). The CDR3 DNA follows: TGTGCCAGCAGTTGGTCCGGATCCGGCTATGAGCAGTTCTTC. Translated, it gives CASSWSGSGYEQFF.

The chain combines TRBV5-1 with TRBJ1-1; TRBD1 agrees at 8 bases. The CDR3 length is 15 residues. CDR1 is SGHRS and CDR2 is YFSETQ in the germline V gene. Trimming removed 4 bases from V and 7 bases from J; junction bases left unmatched: 12. Here the CDR3 DNA reads TGCGCCAGCAGCCCCCGGACAGGGCGGTTCATTGAAGCTTTCTTT. Its translation is CASSPRTGRFIEAFF. The entire variable domain, with the rest obtained from reference TRBV5-1 and TRBJ1-1, is as follows: KAGVTQTPRYLIKTRGQQVTLSCSPISGHRSVSWYQQTPGQGLQFLFEYFSETQRNKGNFPGRFSGRQFSNSRSEMNVSTLELGDSALYLCASSPRTGRFIEAFFGQGTRLTVV.